The 5 T cell receptor beta chains below all came from one sample that was sequenced in a study of a mutant IDH1 vaccine in newly diagnosed glioma (dated by TCRdb to 2020 to 2022). The library was built by means of the immunoSEQ multiplex PCR assay. TCRdb's version of the immuneACCESS table is confined to in-frame rearrangements and falls short of the full clone set. An unresolved V gene accounts for under half of the shortfall where checked; the remainder is of unknown origin. This sample has 65,000 to 85,000 clones in its table, and around 90% of those were observed once. In total, the top ten clones hold roughly 2% of the sample. The sample's time point label is to be understood as: week 35, safety follow-up. Every vaccine dose consisted of 300 ug of a 20-mer mutant IDH1 peptide in Montanide, administered subcutaneously together with topical imiquimod. Their recognized antigens are unknown. The material was PBMCs, obtained from a glioma patient whose treatment included an IDH1 peptide vaccine. Source of these receptors: a young man with glioma.

This sequence joins TRBV13 and TRBJ2-3, with D perhaps matching TRBD1 or TRBD2 (5 bases each). Per germline, CDR1 PRHDT and CDR2 FYEKMQ (reference sequence). V gave up 5 bases and J gave up 6 bases, with 18 bases separating them. The CDR3 spans 15 residues. The CDR3 nucleotides read TGTGCCAGCAGCCCGGGGCGGAAAGAGTACGATACGCAGTATTTT. The encoded protein is CASSPGRKEYDTQYF.

The gene calls are TRBV2 and TRBJ2-5; 9 nucleotides agree with TRBD2. CDR1 SNHLY and CDR2 FYNNEI come from the germline V gene. The CDR3 totals 14 residues. The trim removed 7 bases at V and 4 bases at J, leaving 7 bases unmatched. For the CDR3, the DNA is TGTGCCAGCACAGGCGGGAGGGCCTCAGAGACCCAGTACTTC. The encoded protein is CASTGGRASETQYF.

The V and J genes are TRBV6-1 and TRBJ1-2, with 7 nucleotides matching TRBD1. CDR1 and CDR2 from the germline V gene are MNHNS and SASEGT. The CDR3 runs 14 residues. V shed 5 bases and J 4 bases; nucleotides not matched to a gene: 7. CDR3 region: CASSLGTVGYGYTF. Here the CDR3 DNA reads TGTGCCAGCAGTCTCGGGACAGTGGGCTATGGCTACACCTTC.

The chain joins TRBV10-3 to TRBJ2-1; no reliable D call. Looked up from germline, CDR1 is ENHRY and CDR2 is SYGVKD. CDR3 length: 14 residues. V was pared by 4 bases and J by 7 bases, with 14 bases between. The CDR3 loop is CAISGAPPENEQFF. The CDR3 nucleotides are TGTGCCATCAGTGGGGCACCCCCGGAGAATGAGCAGTTCTTC.

Comment on this clone: One base away lies a much larger clone, so this may be a sequencing read error. The CDR3 DNA sequence: TGTGCCAGCAGCTTAGGAGGTCACACCGGGGAGCTGTTTTTT. Translating gives CASSLGGHTGELFF. The V call is TRBV7-2, the J call TRBJ2-2; D not certain. The CDR3 runs to 14 residues. Trimming cost V 1 base and J 3 bases, with 6 bases left between them. Germline V gene data show CDR1 as SGHTA and CDR2 as FQGNSA. The variable domain in full, completed from reference TRBV7-2 and TRBJ2-2, reads GAGVSQSPSNKVTEKGKDVELRCDPISGHTALYWYRQSLGQGLEFLIYFQGNSAPDKSGLPSDRFSAERTGGSVSTLTIQRTQQEDSAVYLCASSLGGHTGELFFGEGSRLTVL.